This T cell receptor (beta chain) was sequenced during a study of regulatory T cells in long-lasting Graves disease. The overall study: Those Graves' patients who were newly diagnosed had been on antithyroid drugs under 3 months.

As for time point: newly diagnosed GD, antithyroid drugs for less than 3 months. RNA extracted from PBMCs served as the sequencing template. In this cohort, patients came from an endocrinology department located in Xi'an, China. The study's findings and limits: Since the sample size was small, accuracy may have been reduced.

According to the study, TCR beta libraries were built with iRepertoire HTBI primers and CDR3-region Arm-PCR. One entry per CDR3 protein, called by TCRdb with MiXCR from the multiplex PCR reads. This sample has around 250,000 distinct CDR3 sequences; around 20% occur once, and the top ten carry over 20%. This clonotype was seen at least ten times. The antigen is undetermined. The V gene lost 3 bases and the J gene lost 5 bases, with 19 bases spanning the gap. Germline values: CDR1 DFQATT, CDR2 SNEGSKA (reference sequence). This CDR3 contains 15 residues. The starting material was peripheral blood mononuclear cells (PBMCs), obtained at new diagnosis, from a patient treated with antithyroid drugs. V is TRBV20-1 and J is TRBJ1-2; TRBD1 is a possible D gene (5 bases). The sequence was collected from a female donor with Graves disease. The chain's CDR3 is CSARVLGTETYGYTF. The CDR3 DNA follows: TGCAGTGCTAGGGTGTTAGGGACTGAGACGTATGGCTACACCTTC.